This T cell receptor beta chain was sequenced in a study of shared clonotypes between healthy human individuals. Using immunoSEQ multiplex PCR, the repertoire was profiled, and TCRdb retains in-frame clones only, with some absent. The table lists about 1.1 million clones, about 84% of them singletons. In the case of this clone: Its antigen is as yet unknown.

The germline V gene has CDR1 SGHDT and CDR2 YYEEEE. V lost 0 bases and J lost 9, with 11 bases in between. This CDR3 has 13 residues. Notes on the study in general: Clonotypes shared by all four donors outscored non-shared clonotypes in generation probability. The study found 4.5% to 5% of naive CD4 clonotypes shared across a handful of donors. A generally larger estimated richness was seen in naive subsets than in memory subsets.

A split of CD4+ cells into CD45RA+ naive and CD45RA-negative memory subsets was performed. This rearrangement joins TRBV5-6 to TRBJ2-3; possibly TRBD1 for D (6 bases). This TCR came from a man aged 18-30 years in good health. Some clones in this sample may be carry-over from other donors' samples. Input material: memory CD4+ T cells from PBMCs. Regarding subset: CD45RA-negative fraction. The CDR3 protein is CASSLAPGATQYF. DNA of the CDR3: TGTGCCAGCAGCTTGGCCCCAGGGGCGACGCAGTATTTT. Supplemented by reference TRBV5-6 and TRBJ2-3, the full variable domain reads DAGVTQSPTHLIKTRGQQVTLRCSPKSGHDTVSWYQQALGQGPQFIFQYYEEEERQRGNFPDRFSGHQFPNYSSELNVNALLLGDSALYLCASSLAPGATQYFGPGTRLTVL.